The following is a T cell receptor (beta chain) sequence with its context. Antigen specificity is unknown. This specimen comes from a study of blood T cells in healthy people across ages. About the research overall: With template switching, about one barcoded beta molecule was captured per two T cells. Whole-study results and caveats: Unsorted PBMC material precluded a definitive naive versus antigen-experienced comparison.

A J-beta primer mix and a sample-barcoded 5' primer were used in a second PCR of about 7 to 12 cycles. TCRdb reprocessed the 5' RACE reads via MiXCR and lists one record per CDR3 protein. The sample includes roughly 800,000 distinct CDR3 sequences, about three fifths of them seen just once. The CDR3 runs to 15 residues. Trimming stripped 5 bases from V and 3 bases from J, with 17 bases between. Looked up from germline, CDR1 is SGHAT and CDR2 is FQNNGV. The source material was blood. This chain uses TRBV11-2 with TRBJ2-7; D ambiguous. This clonotype was obtained from a man aged 25-45 years in good health. For the CDR3, the DNA is TGTGCCAGCAGCCAACTACGGGCCTCTCTCTACGAGCAGTACTTC. It is translated as CASSQLRASLYEQYF.